The 14 T cell receptor beta chains presented below share a single source sample, sequenced in a study of graft-versus-host responses after intestinal transplantation. The table came from immunoSEQ multiplex PCR; TCRdb's copy has only in-frame clones and leaves some out. This table holds roughly 85,000 clones, approximately 90% found once. No antigen has been identified for these receptors. The specimen comprised unstimulated CD8+ T cells sorted from spleen or lymph node cells, sampled before transplant. The receptors were gathered from a human donor who was the organ donor for an intestinal transplant.

V usage is TRBV29-1 and J usage is TRBJ2-1, with 8 bases matching TRBD1. V gave up 6 bases and J gave up 4 bases; unmatched junction bases: 11. Germline V gene sequence: CDR1 SQVTM, CDR2 ANQGSEA. This CDR3 contains 15 residues. The CDR3 nucleotides read TGCAGCGTCGAAACGCCGGGACAGGCGTACAATGAGCAGTTCTTC. Translated, it gives CSVETPGQAYNEQFF.

About this clone itself: The junction and the germline gene differ at one end; a read error may be behind it. The chain recombines TRBV7-6 with TRBJ2-3; 12 bases fit TRBD2. Germline loops: CDR1 SGHVS, CDR2 FNYEAQ. This CDR3 spans 14 amino acids. The CDR3 DNA reads TGTGCCAGCAGCCTAGCGGGAGGGGTAGATACGCAGTATTTT. This gives the protein CASSLAGGVDTQYF.

The chain employs TRBV6-5 and TRBJ2-1; TRBD1 might be the D (6 bases). CDR3 length equals 12 residues. In germline, CDR1 is MNHEY, CDR2 SVGAGI. V lost 2 bases to trimming and J lost 9 bases, with 8 bases between them. The CDR3 loop reads CASSYPRGEQFF. The CDR3 DNA is TGTGCCAGCAGTTACCCCAGGGGTGAGCAGTTCTTC.

The chain combines TRBV11-2 with TRBJ2-7; TRBD2 matches 11 bases. V shed 0 bases, J shed 2 bases, and the junction held 6 bases outside the gene matches. The CDR3 sequence is 17 residues long. Germline loops: CDR1 SGHAT, CDR2 FQNNGV. CDR3 sequence reads: CASSLDSLAGEPYEQYF. In DNA form, the CDR3 reads TGTGCCAGCAGCTTAGATTCACTAGCGGGAGAACCCTACGAGCAGTACTTC.

A single count supports this clone. This chain links TRBV4-1 with TRBJ1-3, with D unresolved. CDR3 length: 14 amino acids. Germline lookup yields CDR1 MGHRA and CDR2 YSYEKL. V gave up 4 bases and J gave up 0 bases, with 7 bases separating them. CDR3 sequence reads: CASSPGVSGNTIYF. In nucleotides, the CDR3 is TGCGCCAGCAGCCCGGGCGTCTCTGGAAACACCATATATTTT.

The V and J genes are TRBV4-2 and TRBJ2-5; 9 bases are shared with TRBD2. V lost 0 bases to trimming and J lost 5 bases; unmatched junction nucleotides: 7. This CDR3 has 16 residues. Germline CDR1 and CDR2: LGHNA and YNFKEQ. The CDR3 loop is CASSQDLRGGRETQYF. The DNA for the CDR3 is TGTGCCAGCAGCCAAGATTTGCGGGGGGGCCGGGAGACCCAGTACTTC.

This chain links TRBV6-5 with TRBJ1-1, with D possibly being TRBD1 (6 bases). Trimming removed 0 bases at V and 2 bases at J, with 10 bases between. Germline CDR1 MNHEY, CDR2 SVGAGI. There are 15 residues in the CDR3. The CDR3 sequence: CASSYSKGENTEAFF. In nucleotides, the CDR3 is TGTGCCAGCAGTTACTCGAAGGGGGAAAACACTGAAGCTTTCTTT.

The chain uses TRBV7-6 and TRBJ2-1, with D possibly being TRBD1 (5 bases). Trimming removed 3 bases at V and 10 bases at J, with 13 bases between. Germline values: CDR1 SGHVS, CDR2 FNYEAQ. This CDR3 has 13 amino acids. DNA for the CDR3: TGTGCCAGCAGCTTCTCCAGGGCCGGGGAGCAGTTCTTC. Translation gives CASSFSRAGEQFF. The full variable domain, in which reference TRBV7-6 and TRBJ2-1 provide the parts outside the CDR3, is GAGVSQSPRYKVTKRGQDVALRCDPISGHVSLYWYRQALGQGPEFLTYFNYEAQQDKSGLPNDRFSAERPEGSISTLTIQRTEQRDSAMYRCASSFSRAGEQFFGPGTRLTVL.

The chain combines TRBV5-6 with TRBJ2-7; D may match TRBD1 or TRBD2 (5 bases each). Germline CDR1 SGHDT, CDR2 YYEEEE. This CDR3 has 15 amino acids. With 4 bases removed from V and 3 bases from J, the gap between germline ends came to 17 bases. The CDR3 region has the DNA TGTGCCAGCAGCCGATCGAAGGGGAGTATCTACGAGCAGTACTTC. Protein: CASSRSKGSIYEQYF.

The V gene is TRBV6-5, the J gene TRBJ1-1; maybe TRBD1 (5 bases). This CDR3 contains 15 residues. V dropped 5 bases and J dropped 7 bases, with 20 bases sitting between them. CDR1 is MNHEY and CDR2 is SVGAGI in the germline V gene. This CDR3 reads CASSAGAFGWGEAFF. For the CDR3, the DNA is TGTGCCAGCAGTGCCGGGGCCTTCGGGTGGGGTGAAGCTTTCTTT.

This clone showed up just once. The rearrangement joins TRBV5-1 to TRBJ2-3; unclear D gene. Germline values: CDR1 SGHRS, CDR2 YFSETQ. This CDR3 is built from 16 residues. Between the trimmed V and J ends, which lost 0 bases and 0 bases, there was a span of 11 bases. The CDR3 DNA reads as TGCGCCAGCAGCTTGGGTTACATAACTAGCACAGATACGCAGTATTTT. This sequence encodes CASSLGYITSTDTQYF.

The chain recombines TRBV11-2 with TRBJ2-7; D unclear. Germline V lookup: CDR1 SGHAT, CDR2 FQNNGV. Trimming left V 5 bases short and J 5 bases short, with 13 bases between. This CDR3 is built from 13 residues. Here the CDR3 DNA reads TGTGCCAGCAGCCCGGGTTCTAGTCACGAGCAGTACTTC. This codes for CASSPGSSHEQYF. Filled out from reference TRBV11-2 and TRBJ2-7, the complete variable domain reads EAGVAQSPRYKIIEKRQSVAFWCNPISGHATLYWYQQILGQGPKLLIQFQNNGVVDDSQLPKDRFSAERLKGVDSTLKIQPAKLEDSAVYLCASSPGSSHEQYFGPGTRLTVT.

Comment on this clone: The sample carries other DNA sequences with the same CDR3. J is TRBJ1-1 and V is TRBV10-3; unclear D gene. CDR1 and CDR2 from the germline V gene are ENHRY and SYGVKD. There are 12 residues in the CDR3. V was shortened by 10 bases and J by 0 bases, with 9 bases between the two germline ends. For the CDR3, the DNA is TGTGCCACTTTGGGTTTGAACACTGAAGCTTTCTTT. Encoded protein: CATLGLNTEAFF.

V gene TRBV5-6 combines with J gene TRBJ2-5; D not certain. The J call may be mistaken, given a closer DNA end match to TRBJ2-7. Germline V CDR1 and CDR2: SGHDT, YYEEEE. CDR3 length equals 13 residues. Written as DNA, the CDR3 is TGTGCCAGCAGCTTAGGCCCGGCCTACGAGCAGTACTTC. Encoded protein: CASSLGPAYEQYF.